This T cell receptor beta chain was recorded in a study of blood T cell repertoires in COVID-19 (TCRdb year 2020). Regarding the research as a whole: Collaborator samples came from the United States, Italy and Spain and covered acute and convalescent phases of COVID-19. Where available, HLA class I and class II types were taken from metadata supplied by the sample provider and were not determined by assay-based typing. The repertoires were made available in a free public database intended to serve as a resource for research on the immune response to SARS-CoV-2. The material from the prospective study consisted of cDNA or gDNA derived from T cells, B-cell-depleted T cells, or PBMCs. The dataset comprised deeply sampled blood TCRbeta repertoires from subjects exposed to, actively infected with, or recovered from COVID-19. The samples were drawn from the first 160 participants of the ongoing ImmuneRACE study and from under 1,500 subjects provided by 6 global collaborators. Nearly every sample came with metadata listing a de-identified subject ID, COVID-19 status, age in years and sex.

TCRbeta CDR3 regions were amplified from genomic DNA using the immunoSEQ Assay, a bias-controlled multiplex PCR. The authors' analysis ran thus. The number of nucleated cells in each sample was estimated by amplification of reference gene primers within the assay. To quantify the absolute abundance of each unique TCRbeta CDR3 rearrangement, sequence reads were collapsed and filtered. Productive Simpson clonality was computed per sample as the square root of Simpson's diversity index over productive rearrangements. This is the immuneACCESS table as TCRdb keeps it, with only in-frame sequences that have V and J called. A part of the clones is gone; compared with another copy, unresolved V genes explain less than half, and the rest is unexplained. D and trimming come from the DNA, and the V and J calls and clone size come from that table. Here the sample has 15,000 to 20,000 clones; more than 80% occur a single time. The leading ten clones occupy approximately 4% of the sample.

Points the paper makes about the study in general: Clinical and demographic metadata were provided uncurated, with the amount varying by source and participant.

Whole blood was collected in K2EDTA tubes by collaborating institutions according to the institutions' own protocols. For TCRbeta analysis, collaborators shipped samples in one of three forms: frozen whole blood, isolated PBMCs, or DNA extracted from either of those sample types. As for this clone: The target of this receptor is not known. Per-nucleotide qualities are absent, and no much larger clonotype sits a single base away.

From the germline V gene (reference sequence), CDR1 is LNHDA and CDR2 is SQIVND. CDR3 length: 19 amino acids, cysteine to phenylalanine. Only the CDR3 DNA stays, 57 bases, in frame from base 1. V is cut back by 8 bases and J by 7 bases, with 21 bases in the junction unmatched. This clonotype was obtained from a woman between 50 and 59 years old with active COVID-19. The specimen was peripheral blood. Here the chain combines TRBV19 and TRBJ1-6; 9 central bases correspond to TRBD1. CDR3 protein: CASSFQSGTGSLINSPLHF. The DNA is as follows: TGTGCCAGTTCTTTCCAGTCCGGGACAGGGTCCCTTATCAATTCACCCCTCCACTTT.